This T cell receptor beta chain was recorded in a study of early T cells in non-severe SARS-CoV-2 infection. Across the study: The sequenced material was bulk RNA from unsorted whole blood, and its chains were unpaired.

Study conclusions and caveats: VDJdb-based matching was biased toward anti-spike CD8 responses and missed private and CD4 specificities.

Unique molecular identifier tags were affixed to discrete cDNA molecules. TCRdb re-derived calls from the 5' RACE reads in MiXCR, one entry per CDR3 protein. The repertoire consists of roughly 43,000 distinct CDR3 sequences, with around a quarter occurring once and the leading ten covering approximately 4.5%. This clonotype has more than one count but fewer than ten. Its specificity is unknown. This receptor was taken from an adult who was a healthcare worker with PCR-confirmed SARS-CoV-2 infection or an uninfected control (not recorded which). The sequences come from whole blood, collected at baseline.

The CDR3 loop is CASSLGGQDTYF. DNA of the CDR3: TGTGCCAGCAGCTTAGGGGGACAGGACACCTACTTC. The V gene is TRBV7-9, the J gene TRBJ2-7, with 8 bases lining up with TRBD1. This CDR3 is built from 12 residues. Germline trimming cut 1 base from V and 13 bases from J; bases unmatched to any gene: 6. The germline CDR1 and CDR2 sequences are SEHNR and FQNEAQ (reference sequence).